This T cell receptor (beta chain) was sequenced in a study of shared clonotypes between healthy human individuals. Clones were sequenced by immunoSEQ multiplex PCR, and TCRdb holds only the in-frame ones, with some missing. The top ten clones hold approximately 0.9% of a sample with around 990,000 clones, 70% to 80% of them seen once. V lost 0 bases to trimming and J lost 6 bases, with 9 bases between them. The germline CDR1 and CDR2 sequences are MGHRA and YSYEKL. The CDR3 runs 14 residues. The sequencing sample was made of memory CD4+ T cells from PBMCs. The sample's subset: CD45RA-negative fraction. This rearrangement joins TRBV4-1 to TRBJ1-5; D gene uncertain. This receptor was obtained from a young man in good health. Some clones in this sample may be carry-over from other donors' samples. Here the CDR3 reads CASSQDRFGQPQHF. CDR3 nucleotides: TGCGCCAGCAGCCAAGATCGTTTTGGTCAGCCCCAGCATTTT.